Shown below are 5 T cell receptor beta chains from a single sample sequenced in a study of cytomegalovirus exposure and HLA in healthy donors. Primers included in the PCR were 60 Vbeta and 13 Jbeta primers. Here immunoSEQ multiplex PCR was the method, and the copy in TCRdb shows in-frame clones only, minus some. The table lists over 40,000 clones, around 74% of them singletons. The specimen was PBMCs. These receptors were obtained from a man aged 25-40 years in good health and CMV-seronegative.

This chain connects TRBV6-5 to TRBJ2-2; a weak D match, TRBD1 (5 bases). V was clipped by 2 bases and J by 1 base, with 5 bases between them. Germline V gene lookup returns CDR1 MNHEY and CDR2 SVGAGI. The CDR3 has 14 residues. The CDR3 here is CASSYRGNTGELFF. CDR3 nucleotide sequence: TGTGCCAGCAGTTACAGGGGGAACACCGGGGAGCTGTTTTTT.

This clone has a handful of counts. The CDR3 region is CASSPGTVYNQPQHF. CDR3 bases: TGCGCCAGCAGCCCTGGGACAGTTTACAATCAGCCCCAGCATTTT. The rearrangement links TRBV5-1 to TRBJ1-5; 7 nucleotides align to TRBD1. Germline lookup yields CDR1 SGHRS and CDR2 YFSETQ. Losses at the gene ends were 4 bases for V and 3 bases for J; bases not matched to a gene: 7. The CDR3 extends over 15 amino acids.

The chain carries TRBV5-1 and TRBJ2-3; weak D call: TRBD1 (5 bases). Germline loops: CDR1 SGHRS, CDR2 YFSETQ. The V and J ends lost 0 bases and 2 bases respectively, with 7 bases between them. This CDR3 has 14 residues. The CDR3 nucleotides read TGCGCCAGCAGCTTGGGACAGTTCACAGATACGCAGTATTTT. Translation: CASSLGQFTDTQYF.

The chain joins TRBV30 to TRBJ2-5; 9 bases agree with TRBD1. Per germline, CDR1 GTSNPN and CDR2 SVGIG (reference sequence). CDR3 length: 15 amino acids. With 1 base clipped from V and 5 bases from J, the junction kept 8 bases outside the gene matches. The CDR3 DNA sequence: TGTGCCTGGAGTGGGGGGACAGGGTGGTTGGAGACCCAGTACTTC. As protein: CAWSGGTGWLETQYF.

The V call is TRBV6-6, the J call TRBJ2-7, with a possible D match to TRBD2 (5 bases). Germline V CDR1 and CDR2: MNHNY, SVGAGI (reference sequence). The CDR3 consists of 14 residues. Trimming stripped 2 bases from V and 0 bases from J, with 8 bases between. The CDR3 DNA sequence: TGTGCCAGCAGTTACGAGGGCACCTCCTACGAGCAGTACTTC. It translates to CASSYEGTSYEQYF.